This T cell receptor beta chain derives from a study of blood T cell repertoires in COVID-19. Participants spanned ages about 18 to 90 years and resided in fewer than 30 US areas. Clinical histories supplied by participants themselves formed the basis of cohort assignment. Exposed enrollees encountered a COVID-19 case at some point within 2 weeks before study entry. This CDR3 region has 11 residues. CDR1 is MNHEY, CDR2 SVGAGI, per germline. Trimming shortened V by 4 bases and J by 9 bases, and 9 bases separated the two germline ends. This clone was found once. Sequencing used immunoSEQ multiplex PCR; TCRdb keeps in-frame clones, though not all of them. This sample has roughly 260,000 clones, with around 82% found just once.

V usage is TRBV6-5 and J usage is TRBJ1-1; possible D gene TRBD1, 5 bases. The sample consisted of PBMCs or T cells enriched from blood (not recorded which). This TCR was sampled from a woman aged 40 to 50 who had been exposed to COVID-19. CDR3 sequence reads: CASSLEGKAFF. The CDR3, as DNA: TGTGCCAGCAGTTTGGAGGGGAAAGCTTTCTTT.